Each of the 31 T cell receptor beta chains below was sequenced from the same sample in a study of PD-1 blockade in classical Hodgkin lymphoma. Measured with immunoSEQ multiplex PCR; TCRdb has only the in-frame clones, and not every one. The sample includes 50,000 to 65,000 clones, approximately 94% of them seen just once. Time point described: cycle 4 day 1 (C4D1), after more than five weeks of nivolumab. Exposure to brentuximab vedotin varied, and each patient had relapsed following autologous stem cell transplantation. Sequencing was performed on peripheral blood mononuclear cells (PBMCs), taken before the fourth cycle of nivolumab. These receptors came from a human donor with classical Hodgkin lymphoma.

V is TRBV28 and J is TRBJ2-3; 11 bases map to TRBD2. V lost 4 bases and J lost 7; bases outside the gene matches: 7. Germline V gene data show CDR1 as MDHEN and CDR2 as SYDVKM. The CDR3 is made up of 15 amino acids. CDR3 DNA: TGTGCCAGCAGTTCCCCGAGACTAGCGGGGTATACGCAGTATTTT. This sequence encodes CASSSPRLAGYTQYF.

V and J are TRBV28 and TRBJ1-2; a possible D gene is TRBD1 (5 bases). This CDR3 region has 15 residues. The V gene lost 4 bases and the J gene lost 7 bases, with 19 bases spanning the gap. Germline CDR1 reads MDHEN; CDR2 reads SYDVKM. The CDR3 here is CASSSPAGGFFGYTF. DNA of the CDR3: TGTGCCAGCAGTTCCCCCGCGGGGGGGTTTTTTGGCTACACCTTC.

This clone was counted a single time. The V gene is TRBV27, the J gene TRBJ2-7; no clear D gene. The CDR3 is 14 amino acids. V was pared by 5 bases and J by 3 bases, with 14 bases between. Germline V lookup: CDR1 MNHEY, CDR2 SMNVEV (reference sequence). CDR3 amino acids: CASSPIRQLYEQYF. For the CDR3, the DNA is TGTGCCAGCAGTCCCATAAGACAACTCTACGAGCAGTACTTC.

CDR3 sequence (DNA): TGTGCCAGCAGACGGACCCCGGGACTTTACGAGCAGTACTTC. It translates to CASRRTPGLYEQYF. V and J are TRBV2 and TRBJ2-7; TRBD2 is a possible D gene (6 bases). V was shortened by 6 bases and J by 4 bases, with 16 bases between the two germline ends. The CDR3 covers 14 residues. Per the germline V gene, CDR1 is SNHLY and CDR2 is FYNNEI.

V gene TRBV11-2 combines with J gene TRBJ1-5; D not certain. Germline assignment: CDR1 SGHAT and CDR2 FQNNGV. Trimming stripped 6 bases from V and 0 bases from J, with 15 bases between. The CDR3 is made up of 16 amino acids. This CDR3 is CASSSRDGNSNQPQHF. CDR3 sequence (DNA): TGTGCCAGCAGTTCCCGAGACGGGAATAGCAATCAGCCCCAGCATTTT.

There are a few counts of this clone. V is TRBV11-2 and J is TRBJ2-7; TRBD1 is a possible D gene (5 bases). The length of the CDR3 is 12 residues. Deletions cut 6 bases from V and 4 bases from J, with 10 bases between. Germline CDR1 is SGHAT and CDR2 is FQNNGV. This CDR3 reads CASSLRGYEQYF. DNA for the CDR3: TGTGCCAGCAGTTTAAGGGGTTACGAGCAGTACTTC. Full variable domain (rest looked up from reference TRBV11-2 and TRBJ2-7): EAGVAQSPRYKIIEKRQSVAFWCNPISGHATLYWYQQILGQGPKLLIQFQNNGVVDDSQLPKDRFSAERLKGVDSTLKIQPAKLEDSAVYLCASSLRGYEQYFGPGTRLTVT.

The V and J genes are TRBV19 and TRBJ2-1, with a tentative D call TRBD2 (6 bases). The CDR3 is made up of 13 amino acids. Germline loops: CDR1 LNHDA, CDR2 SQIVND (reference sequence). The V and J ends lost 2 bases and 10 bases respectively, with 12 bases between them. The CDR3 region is CASSIISGLEQFF. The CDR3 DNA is TGTGCCAGTAGTATAATAAGCGGACTAGAGCAGTTCTTC.

The CDR3 sequence is CASSAPGAGNYNEQFF. CDR3 nucleotide sequence: TGTGCCAGCAGTGCCCCGGGGGCGGGGAATTACAATGAGCAGTTCTTC. The rearrangement uses TRBV6-6 and TRBJ2-1; D is perhaps TRBD1 or TRBD2 (6 bases each). The V gene lost 5 bases and the J gene lost 4 bases, with 18 bases spanning the gap. The germline CDR1 and CDR2 sequences are MNHNY and SVGAGI (reference sequence). The CDR3 spans 16 residues.

The CDR3 nucleotides read TGTGCCAGCAGTTTCACTAGCGGGGTCTCCTACGAGCAGTACTTC. Its translation is CASSFTSGVSYEQYF. The V and J genes are TRBV28 and TRBJ2-7; 10 bases match TRBD2. CDR3 size: 15 residues. The V segment lost 3 bases and the J segment 0 bases; nucleotides outside the gene matches: 2. Germline V lookup: CDR1 MDHEN, CDR2 SYDVKM.

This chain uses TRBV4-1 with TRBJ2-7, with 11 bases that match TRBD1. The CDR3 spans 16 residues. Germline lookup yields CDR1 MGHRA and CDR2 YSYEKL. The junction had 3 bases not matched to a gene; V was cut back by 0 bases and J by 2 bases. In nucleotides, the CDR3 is TGCGCCAGCAGCCAAGAGAAGGGACAGGGGGCCTACGAGCAGTACTTC. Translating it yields CASSQEKGQGAYEQYF.

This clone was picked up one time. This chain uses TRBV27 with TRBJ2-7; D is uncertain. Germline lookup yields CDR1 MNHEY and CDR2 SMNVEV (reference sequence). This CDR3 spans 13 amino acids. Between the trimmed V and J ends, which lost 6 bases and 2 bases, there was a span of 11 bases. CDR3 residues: CASSRMGPYEQYF. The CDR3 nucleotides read TGTGCCAGCAGCCGAATGGGTCCCTACGAGCAGTACTTC.

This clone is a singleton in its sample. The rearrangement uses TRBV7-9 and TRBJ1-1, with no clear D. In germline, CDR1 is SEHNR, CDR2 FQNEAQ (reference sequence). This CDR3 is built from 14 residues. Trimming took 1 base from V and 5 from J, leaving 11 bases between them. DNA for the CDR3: TGTGCCAGCAGCTTAGTGCGGGTAAGGACTGAAGCTTTCTTT. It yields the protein CASSLVRVRTEAFF. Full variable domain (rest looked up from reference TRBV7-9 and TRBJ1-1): DTGVSQNPRHKITKRGQNVTFRCDPISEHNRLYWYRQTLGQGPEFLTYFQNEAQLEKSRLLSDRFSAERPKGSFSTLEIQRTEQGDSAMYLCASSLVRVRTEAFFGQGTRLTVV.

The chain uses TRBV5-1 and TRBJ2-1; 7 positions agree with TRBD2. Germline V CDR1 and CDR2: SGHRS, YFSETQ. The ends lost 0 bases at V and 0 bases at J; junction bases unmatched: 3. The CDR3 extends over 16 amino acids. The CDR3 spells CASSLEREFSYNEQFF. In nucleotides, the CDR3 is TGCGCCAGCAGCTTGGAGCGGGAATTCTCCTACAATGAGCAGTTCTTC.

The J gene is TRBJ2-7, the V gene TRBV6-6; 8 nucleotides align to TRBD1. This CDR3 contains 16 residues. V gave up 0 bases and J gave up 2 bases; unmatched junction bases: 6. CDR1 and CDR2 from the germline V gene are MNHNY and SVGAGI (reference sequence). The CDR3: CASSYSTGTGAYEQYF. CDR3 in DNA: TGTGCCAGCAGTTACTCCACCGGGACAGGCGCCTACGAGCAGTACTTC.

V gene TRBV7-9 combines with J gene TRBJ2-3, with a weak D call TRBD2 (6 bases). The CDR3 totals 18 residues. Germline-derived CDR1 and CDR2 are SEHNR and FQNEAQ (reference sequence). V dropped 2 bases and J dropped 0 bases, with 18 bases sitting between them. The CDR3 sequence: CASSLNLAPSASTDTQYF. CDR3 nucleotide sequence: TGTGCCAGCAGCTTAAACCTAGCGCCGAGTGCTAGCACAGATACGCAGTATTTT.

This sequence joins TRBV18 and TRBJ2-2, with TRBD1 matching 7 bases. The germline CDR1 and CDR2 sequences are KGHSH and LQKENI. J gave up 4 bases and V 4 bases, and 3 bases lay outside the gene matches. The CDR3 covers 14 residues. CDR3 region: CASSRGQSTGELFF. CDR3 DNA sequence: TGTGCCAGCTCACGGGGACAGAGCACCGGGGAGCTGTTTTTT.

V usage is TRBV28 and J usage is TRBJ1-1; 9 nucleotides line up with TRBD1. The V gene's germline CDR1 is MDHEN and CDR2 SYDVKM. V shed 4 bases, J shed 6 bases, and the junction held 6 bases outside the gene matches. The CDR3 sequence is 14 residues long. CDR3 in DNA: TGTGCCAGCAGTTCACAACAGGGGGCTGCTGAAGCTTTCTTT. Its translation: CASSSQQGAAEAFF.

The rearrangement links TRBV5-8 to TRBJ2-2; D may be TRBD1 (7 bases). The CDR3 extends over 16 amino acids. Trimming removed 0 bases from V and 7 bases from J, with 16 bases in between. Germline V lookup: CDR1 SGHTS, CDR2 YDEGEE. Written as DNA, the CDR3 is TGTGCCAGCAGCTTGGGGACCTCAGGGGGAGGCGGGGAGCTGTTTTTT. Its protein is CASSLGTSGGGGELFF.

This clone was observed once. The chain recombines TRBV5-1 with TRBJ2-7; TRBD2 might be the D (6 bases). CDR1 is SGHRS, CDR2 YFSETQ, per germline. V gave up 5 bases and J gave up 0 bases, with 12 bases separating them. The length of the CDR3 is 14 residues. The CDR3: CASSWGTYSYEQYF. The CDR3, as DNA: TGCGCCAGCAGTTGGGGGACTTACTCCTACGAGCAGTACTTC.

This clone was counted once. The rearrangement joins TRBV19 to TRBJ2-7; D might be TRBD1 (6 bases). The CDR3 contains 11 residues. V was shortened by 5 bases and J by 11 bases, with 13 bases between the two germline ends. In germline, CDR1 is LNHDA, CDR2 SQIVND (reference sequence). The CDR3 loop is CASSSGQIEYF. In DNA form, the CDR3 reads TGTGCCAGTAGTTCCGGACAGATCGAGTACTTC.

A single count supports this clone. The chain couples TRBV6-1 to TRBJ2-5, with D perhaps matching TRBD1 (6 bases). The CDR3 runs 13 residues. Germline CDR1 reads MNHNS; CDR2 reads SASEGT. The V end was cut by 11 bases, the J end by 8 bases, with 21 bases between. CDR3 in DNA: TGTGCCGTGGGGGAGAATAACAGGGCAACCCAGTACTTC. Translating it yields CAVGENNRATQYF.

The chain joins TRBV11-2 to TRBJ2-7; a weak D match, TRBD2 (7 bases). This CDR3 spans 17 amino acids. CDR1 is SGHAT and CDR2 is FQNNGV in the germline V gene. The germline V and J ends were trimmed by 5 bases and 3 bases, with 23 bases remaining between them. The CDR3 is CASSPVAGARLSYEQYF. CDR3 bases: TGTGCCAGCAGCCCCGTGGCGGGGGCCCGATTGAGCTACGAGCAGTACTTC.

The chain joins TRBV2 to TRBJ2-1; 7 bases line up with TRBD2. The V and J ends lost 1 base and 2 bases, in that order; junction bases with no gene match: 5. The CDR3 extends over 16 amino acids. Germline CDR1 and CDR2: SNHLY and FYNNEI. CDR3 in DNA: TGTGCCAGCAGTGAAGTACAGCTAGCGGCCTACAATGAGCAGTTCTTC. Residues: CASSEVQLAAYNEQFF.

CDR3 sequence reads: CASSQDSGVGNQPQHF. CDR3 DNA: TGTGCCAGCAGCCAAGATAGCGGGGTCGGCAATCAGCCCCAGCATTTT. This chain connects TRBV4-2 to TRBJ1-5, with D unresolved. V gave up 0 bases and J gave up 2 bases, with 11 bases separating them. The CDR3 is 16 amino acids. Germline-derived CDR1 and CDR2 are LGHNA and YNFKEQ.

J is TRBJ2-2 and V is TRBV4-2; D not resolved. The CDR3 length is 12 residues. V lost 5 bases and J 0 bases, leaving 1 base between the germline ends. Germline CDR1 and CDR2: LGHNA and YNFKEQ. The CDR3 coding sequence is TGTGCCAGCAGCGCGAACACCGGGGAGCTGTTTTTT. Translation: CASSANTGELFF.

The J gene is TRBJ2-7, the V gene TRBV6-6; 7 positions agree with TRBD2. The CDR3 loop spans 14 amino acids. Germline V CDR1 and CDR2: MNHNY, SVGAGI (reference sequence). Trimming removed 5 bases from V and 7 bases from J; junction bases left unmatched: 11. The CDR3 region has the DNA TGTGCCAGCAGTACCAAGTGGGGGGGTACTGAGCAGTACTTC. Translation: CASSTKWGGTEQYF.

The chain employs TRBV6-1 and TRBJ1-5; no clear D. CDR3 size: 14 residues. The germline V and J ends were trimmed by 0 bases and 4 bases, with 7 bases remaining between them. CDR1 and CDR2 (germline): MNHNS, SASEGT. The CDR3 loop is CASSEAGWNQPQHF. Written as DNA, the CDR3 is TGTGCCAGCAGTGAAGCAGGGTGGAATCAGCCCCAGCATTTT.

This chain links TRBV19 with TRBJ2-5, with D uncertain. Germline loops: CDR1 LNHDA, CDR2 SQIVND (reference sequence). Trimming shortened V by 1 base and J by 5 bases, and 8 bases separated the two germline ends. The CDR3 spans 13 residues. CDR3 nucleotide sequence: TGTGCCAGTAGTATAGCCACAAGGGAGACCCAGTACTTC. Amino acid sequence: CASSIATRETQYF. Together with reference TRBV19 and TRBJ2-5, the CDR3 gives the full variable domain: DGGITQSPKYLFRKEGQNVTLSCEQNLNHDAMYWYRQDPGQGLRLIYYSQIVNDFQKGDIAEGYSVSREKKESFPLTVTSAQKNPTAFYLCASSIATRETQYFGPGTRLLVL.

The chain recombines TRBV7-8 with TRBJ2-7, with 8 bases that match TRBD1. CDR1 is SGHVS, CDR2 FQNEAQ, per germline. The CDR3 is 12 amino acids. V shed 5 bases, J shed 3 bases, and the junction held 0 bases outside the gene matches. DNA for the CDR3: TGTGCCAGCAGCGGACAGGGCTACGAGCAGTACTTC. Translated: CASSGQGYEQYF.

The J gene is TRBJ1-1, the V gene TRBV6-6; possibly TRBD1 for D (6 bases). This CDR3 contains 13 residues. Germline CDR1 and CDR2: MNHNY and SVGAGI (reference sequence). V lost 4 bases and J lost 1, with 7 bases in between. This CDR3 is CASSLTGNTEAFF. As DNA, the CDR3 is TGTGCCAGCAGTTTGACAGGGAACACTGAAGCTTTCTTT.

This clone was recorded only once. CDR3: CSVATQGKQETQYF. In DNA form, the CDR3 reads TGCAGCGTTGCCACACAGGGAAAACAAGAGACCCAGTACTTC. V and J are TRBV29-1 and TRBJ2-5; TRBD1 might be the D (6 bases). CDR1 SQVTM and CDR2 ANQGSEA come from the germline V gene. With 4 bases removed from V and 2 bases from J, the gap between germline ends came to 14 bases. This CDR3 region has 14 residues.